The 3 T cell receptor beta chains below were found in one sample sequenced in a study of cytomegalovirus exposure and HLA in healthy donors. This PCR relied on a set of 60 Vbeta primers and 13 Jbeta primers. Measured with immunoSEQ multiplex PCR; TCRdb has only the in-frame clones, and not every one. Seen here are about 140,000 clones, less than 85% observed once, and the top ten hold less than 2%. The source material was PBMCs. The receptors here all came from a man between 35 and 55 years old in good health and CMV-seronegative.

Here the CDR3 DNA reads TGCGCCAGCAGTGTTCTAGCGGGAGCCGGGACCGGGGAGCTGTTTTTT. It translates to CASSVLAGAGTGELFF. This rearrangement joins TRBV10-1 to TRBJ2-2, with 10 bases aligning to TRBD2. CDR1 and CDR2 from the germline V gene are WNHNN and SYGVQD (reference sequence). V dropped 4 bases and J dropped 5; count of bases not matched to a gene: 7. This CDR3 spans 16 amino acids.

This chain links TRBV4-1 with TRBJ2-5, with a weak D call TRBD1 (7 bases). Trimming shortened V by 1 base and J by 5 bases, and 17 bases separated the two germline ends. The CDR3 spans 16 residues. CDR1 is MGHRA, CDR2 YSYEKL, per germline. CDR3 in DNA: TGCGCCAGCAGCCAAGCGGAGGGGGCGATCCGGGAGACCCAGTACTTC. Translation: CASSQAEGAIRETQYF.

Regarding this clone: At one boundary the junction diverges from the germline segment, which might be a read error. The chain links TRBV19 to TRBJ1-5; 8 bases are shared with TRBD1. The CDR3 runs to 15 residues. Germline V lookup: CDR1 LNHDA, CDR2 SQIVND (reference sequence). CDR3 sequence: CASSPYRGSNQSQHF. CDR3 nucleotides: TGTGCCAGTAGTCCTTACAGGGGGAGCAATCAGTCCCAGCATTTT.